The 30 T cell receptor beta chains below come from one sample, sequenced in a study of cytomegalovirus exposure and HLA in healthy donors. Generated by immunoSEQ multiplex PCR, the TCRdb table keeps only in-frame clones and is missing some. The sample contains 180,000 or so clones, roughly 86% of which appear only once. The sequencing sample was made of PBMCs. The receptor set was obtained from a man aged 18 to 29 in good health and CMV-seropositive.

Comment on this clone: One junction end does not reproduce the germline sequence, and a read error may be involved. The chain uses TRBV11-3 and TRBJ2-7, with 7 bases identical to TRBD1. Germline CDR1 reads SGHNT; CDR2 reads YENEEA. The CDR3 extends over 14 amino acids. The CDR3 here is CASTLGGPYYEQYF. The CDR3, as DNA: TGTGCCAGCACCTTAGGGGGCCCTTACTACGAGCAGTACTTC.

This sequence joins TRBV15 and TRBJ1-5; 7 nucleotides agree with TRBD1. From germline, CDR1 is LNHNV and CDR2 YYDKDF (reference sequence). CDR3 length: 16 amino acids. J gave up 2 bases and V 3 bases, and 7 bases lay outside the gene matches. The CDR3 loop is CATSRASDRGNQPQHF. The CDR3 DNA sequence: TGTGCCACCAGCAGGGCCTCTGACAGGGGCAATCAGCCCCAGCATTTT.

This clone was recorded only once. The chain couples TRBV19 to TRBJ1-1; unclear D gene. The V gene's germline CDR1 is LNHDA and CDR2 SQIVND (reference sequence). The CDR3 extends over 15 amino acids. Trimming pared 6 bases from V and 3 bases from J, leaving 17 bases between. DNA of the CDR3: TGTGCCAGTAGAAGGGAGGAAAGTGGTCACACTGAAGCTTTCTTT. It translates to CASRREESGHTEAFF.

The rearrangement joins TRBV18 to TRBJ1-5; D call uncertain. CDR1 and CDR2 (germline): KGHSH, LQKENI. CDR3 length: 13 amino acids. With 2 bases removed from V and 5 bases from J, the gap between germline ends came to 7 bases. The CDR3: CASSPEEHQPQHF. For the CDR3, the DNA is TGTGCCAGCTCACCAGAGGAACATCAGCCCCAGCATTTT. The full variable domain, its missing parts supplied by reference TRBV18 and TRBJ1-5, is NAGVMQNPRHLVRRRGQEARLRCSPMKGHSHVYWYRQLPEEGLKFMVYLQKENIIDESGMPKERFSAEFPKEGPSILRIQQVVRGDSAAYFCASSPEEHQPQHFGDGTRLSIL.

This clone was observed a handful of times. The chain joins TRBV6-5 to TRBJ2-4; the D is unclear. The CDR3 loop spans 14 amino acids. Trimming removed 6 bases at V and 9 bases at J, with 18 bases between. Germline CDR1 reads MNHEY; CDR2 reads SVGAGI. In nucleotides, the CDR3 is TGTGCCAGCAGCGCGACTCTGCCCCCCCTCATTCAGTACTTC. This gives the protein CASSATLPPLIQYF.

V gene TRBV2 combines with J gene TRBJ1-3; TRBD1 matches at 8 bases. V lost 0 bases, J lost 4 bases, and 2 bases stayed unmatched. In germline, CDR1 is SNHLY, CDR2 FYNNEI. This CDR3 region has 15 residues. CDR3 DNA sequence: TGTGCCAGCAGTGAAGCGGACAGGGCGGGAAACACCATATATTTT. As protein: CASSEADRAGNTIYF. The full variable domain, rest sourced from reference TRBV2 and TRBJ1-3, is EPEVTQTPSHQVTQMGQEVILRCVPISNHLYFYWYRQILGQKVEFLVSFYNNEISEKSEIFDDQFSVERPDGSNFTLKIRSTKLEDSAMYFCASSEADRAGNTIYFGEGSWLTVV.

The CDR3 DNA reads as TGTGCCAGTAGTATAAAGGGAGGGGGTAGCAATCAGCCCCAGCATTTT. Translation gives CASSIKGGGSNQPQHF. V is TRBV19 and J is TRBJ1-5; a weak D match, TRBD1 (6 bases). This CDR3 comprises 16 residues. From germline, CDR1 is LNHDA and CDR2 SQIVND (reference sequence). V was pared by 2 bases and J by 0 bases, with 11 bases between.

The CDR3 here is CASSSLPTGGYEQYF. The DNA for the CDR3 is TGTGCCAGCAGTTCCTTGCCGACAGGGGGCTACGAGCAGTACTTC. V gene TRBV27 combines with J gene TRBJ2-7; 9 bases map to TRBD1. Germline V CDR1 and CDR2: MNHEY, SMNVEV (reference sequence). With V trimmed by 4 bases and J by 3 bases, 7 bases remained unmatched. The length of the CDR3 is 15 residues.

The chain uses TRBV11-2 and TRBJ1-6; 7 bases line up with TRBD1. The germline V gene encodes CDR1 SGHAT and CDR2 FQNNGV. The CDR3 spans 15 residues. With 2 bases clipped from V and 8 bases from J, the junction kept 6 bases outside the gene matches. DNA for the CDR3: TGTGCCAGCAGCTTACAACAGGGGCCTTATTCACCCCTCCACTTT. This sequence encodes CASSLQQGPYSPLHF.

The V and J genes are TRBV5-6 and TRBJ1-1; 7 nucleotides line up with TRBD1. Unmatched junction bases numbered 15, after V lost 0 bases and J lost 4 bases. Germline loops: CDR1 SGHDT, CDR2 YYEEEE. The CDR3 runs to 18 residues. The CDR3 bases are TGTGCCAGCAGCTTGGAGTTCGGAGGGGGCAGGCGTTCCACTGAAGCTTTCTTT. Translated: CASSLEFGGGRRSTEAFF.

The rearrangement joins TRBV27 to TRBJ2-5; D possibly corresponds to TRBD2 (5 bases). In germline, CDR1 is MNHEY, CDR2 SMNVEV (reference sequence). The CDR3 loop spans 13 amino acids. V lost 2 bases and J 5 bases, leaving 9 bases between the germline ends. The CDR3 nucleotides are TGTGCCAGCAGTTTAACGCCGGGGGAGACCCAGTACTTC. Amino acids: CASSLTPGETQYF.

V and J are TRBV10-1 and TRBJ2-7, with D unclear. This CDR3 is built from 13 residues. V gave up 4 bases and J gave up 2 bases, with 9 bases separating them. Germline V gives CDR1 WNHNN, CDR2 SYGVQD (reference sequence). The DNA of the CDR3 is TGCGCCAGCAGTGGAAAACAGACCTACGAGCAGTACTTC. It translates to CASSGKQTYEQYF.

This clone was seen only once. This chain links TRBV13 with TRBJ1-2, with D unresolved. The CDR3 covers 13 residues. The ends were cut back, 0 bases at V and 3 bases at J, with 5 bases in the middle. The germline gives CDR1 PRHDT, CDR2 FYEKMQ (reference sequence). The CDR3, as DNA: TGTGCCAGCAGCTTAGGCCGAGACTATGGCTACACCTTC. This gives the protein CASSLGRDYGYTF.

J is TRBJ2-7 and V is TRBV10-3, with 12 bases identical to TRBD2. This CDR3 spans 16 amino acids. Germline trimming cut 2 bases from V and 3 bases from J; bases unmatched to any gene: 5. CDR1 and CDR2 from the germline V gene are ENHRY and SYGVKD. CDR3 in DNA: TGTGCCATCAGTGAGCCGAGGACTAGCGGGGACTACGAGCAGTACTTC. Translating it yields CAISEPRTSGDYEQYF.

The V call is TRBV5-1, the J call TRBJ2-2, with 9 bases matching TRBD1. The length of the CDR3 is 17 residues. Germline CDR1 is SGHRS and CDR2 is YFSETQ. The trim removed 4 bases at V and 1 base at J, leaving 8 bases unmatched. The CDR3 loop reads CASSRGGGQGNTGELFF. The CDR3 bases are TGCGCCAGCAGCCGCGGCGGGGGACAGGGGAACACCGGGGAGCTGTTTTTT.

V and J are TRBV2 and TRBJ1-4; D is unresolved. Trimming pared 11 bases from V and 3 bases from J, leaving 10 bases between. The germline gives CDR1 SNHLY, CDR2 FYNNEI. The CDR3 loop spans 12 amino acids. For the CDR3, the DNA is TGTGCCCAAAGGAGAGCTAATGAAAAACTGTTTTTT. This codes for CAQRRANEKLFF.

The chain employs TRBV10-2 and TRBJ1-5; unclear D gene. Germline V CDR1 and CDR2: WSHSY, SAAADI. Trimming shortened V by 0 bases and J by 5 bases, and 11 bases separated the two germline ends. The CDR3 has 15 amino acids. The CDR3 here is CASSESGPGHQPQHF. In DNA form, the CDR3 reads TGCGCCAGCAGTGAGTCTGGGCCCGGTCATCAGCCCCAGCATTTT.

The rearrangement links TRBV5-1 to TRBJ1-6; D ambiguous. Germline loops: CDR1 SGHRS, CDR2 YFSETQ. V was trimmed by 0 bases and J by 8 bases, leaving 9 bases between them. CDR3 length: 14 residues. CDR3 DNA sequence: TGCGCCAGCAGCTTGGGTCCCGAGGATTCACCCCTCCACTTT. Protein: CASSLGPEDSPLHF.

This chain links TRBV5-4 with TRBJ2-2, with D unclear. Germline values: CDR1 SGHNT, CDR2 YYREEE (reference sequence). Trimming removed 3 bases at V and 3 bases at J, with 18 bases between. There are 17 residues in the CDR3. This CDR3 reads CASSSQAGSRDTGELFF. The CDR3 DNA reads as TGTGCCAGCAGCTCACAAGCCGGAAGTCGGGACACCGGGGAGCTGTTTTTT.

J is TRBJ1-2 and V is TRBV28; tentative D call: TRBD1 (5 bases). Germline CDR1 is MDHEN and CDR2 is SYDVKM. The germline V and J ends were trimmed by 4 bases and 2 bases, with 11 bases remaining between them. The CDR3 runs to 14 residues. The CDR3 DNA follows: TGTGCCAGCAGTTCCACCTCAGGGAACTATGGCTACACCTTC. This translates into CASSSTSGNYGYTF.

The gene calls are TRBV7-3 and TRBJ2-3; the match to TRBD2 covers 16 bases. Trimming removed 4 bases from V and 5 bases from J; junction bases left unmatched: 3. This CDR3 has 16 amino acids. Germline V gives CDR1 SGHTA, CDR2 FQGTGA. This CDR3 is CASSWGLAGGIDTQYF. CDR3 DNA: TGTGCCAGCAGCTGGGGACTAGCGGGAGGGATAGATACGCAGTATTTT.

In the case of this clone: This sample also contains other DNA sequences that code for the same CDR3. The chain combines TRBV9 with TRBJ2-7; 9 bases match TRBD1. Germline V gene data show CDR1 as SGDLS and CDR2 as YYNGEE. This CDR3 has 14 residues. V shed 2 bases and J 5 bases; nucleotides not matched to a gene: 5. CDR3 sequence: CASSVGQGLDEQYF. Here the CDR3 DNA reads TGTGCCAGCAGCGTGGGACAGGGACTCGACGAGCAGTACTTC.

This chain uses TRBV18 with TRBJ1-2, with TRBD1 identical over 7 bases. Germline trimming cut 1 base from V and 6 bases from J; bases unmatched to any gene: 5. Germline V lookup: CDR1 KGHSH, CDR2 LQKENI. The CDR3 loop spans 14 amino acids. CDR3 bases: TGTGCCAGCTCACCACAGGGACAGCTCAATGGCTACACCTTC. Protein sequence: CASSPQGQLNGYTF.

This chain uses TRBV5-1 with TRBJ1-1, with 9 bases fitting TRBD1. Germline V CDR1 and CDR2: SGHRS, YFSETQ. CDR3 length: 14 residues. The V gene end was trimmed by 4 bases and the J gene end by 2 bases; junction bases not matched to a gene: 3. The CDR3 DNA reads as TGCGCCAGCAGCGCTACAGGGGGCAACACTGAAGCTTTCTTT. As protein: CASSATGGNTEAFF.

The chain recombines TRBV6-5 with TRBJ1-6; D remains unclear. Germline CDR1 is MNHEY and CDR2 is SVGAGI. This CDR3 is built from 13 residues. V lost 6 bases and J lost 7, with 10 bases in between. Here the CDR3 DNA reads TGTGCCAGCAGCGACAATAGGAATTCACCCCTCCACTTT. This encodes CASSDNRNSPLHF.

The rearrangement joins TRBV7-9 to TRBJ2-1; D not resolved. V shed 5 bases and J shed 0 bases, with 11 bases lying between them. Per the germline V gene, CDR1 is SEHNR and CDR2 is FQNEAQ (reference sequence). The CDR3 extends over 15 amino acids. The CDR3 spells CASSRTRSSYNEQFF. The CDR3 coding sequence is TGTGCCAGCAGCCGAACCCGGAGCTCCTACAATGAGCAGTTCTTC.

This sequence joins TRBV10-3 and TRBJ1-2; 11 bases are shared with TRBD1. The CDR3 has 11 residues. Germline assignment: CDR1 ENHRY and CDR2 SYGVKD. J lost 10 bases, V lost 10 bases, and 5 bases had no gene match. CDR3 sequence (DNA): TGTGCCAGCGAGGGACAGGGGGACTACACCTTC. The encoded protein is CASEGQGDYTF.

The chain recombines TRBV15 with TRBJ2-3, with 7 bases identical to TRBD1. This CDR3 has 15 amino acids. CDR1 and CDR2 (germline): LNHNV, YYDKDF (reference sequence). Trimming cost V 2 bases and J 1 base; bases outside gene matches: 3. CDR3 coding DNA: TGTGCCACCAGCAGACGACAGGGAGGCACAGATACGCAGTATTTT. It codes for CATSRRQGGTDTQYF.

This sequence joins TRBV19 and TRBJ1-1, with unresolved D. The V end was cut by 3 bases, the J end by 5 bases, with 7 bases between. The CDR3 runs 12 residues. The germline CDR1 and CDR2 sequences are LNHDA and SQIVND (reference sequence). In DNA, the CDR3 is TGTGCCAGTAGTATTACCAGGACTGAAGCTTTCTTT. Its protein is CASSITRTEAFF.

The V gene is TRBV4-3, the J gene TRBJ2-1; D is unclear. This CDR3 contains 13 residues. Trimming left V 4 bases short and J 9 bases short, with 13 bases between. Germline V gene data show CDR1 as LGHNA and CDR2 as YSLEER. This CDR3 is CASSRFYLGEQFF. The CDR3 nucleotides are TGCGCCAGCAGCCGATTCTACCTCGGTGAGCAGTTCTTC.